The rows below give T cell receptor beta chains drawn from one sample of a study of blood T cell repertoires in COVID-19. Some clones are missing from TCRdb's copy, which holds only in-frame ones; the method was immunoSEQ multiplex PCR. The data show about 400,000 clones, with just under 90% seen just once and around 1.7% held by the top ten. Material: PBMCs or T cells enriched from blood (not recorded which). The origin of the receptors is a woman aged 25 to 45 who had recovered from COVID-19. The conserved cysteine and the conserved F or W are not part of the CDR3 here.

16 TRBJ2-1 TRBV6-2/TRBV6-3 ASSYPIHEGLADNEQF
11 TRBJ2-7 TRBV3-1/TRBV3-2 ASSPTGDYEQY
14 TRBJ2-3 TRBV11-2 ASSLELAGSTDTQY
15 TRBJ2-7 TRBV7-6 ASSPGLAGGVPYEQY
12 TRBJ1-3 TRBV2 ASSWDRAGNTIY
15 TRBJ1-1 TRBV3-1/TRBV3-2 ASSPRRGAPLNTEAF
16 TRBJ2-7 TRBV4-2 ASSQLPVGTGGSYEQY
13 TRBJ2-1 TRBV6-2/TRBV6-3 ASSLGLPPYNEQF
12 TRBJ2-7 TRBV28 ATSIAGTSYEQY
18 TRBJ2-1 TRBV30 AWRPYRASFGTRNGGEQF
11 TRBJ1-1 TRBV19 ASSMVANTEAF
10 TRBJ1-1 TRBV30 AWRRQSTEAF
12 TRBJ2-2 TRBV5-4 ASSFQGVSGELF
13 TRBJ2-1 TRBV7-3 ASSLPGKPYNEQF
12 TRBJ2-7 TRBV7-2 ASSLDLLSYEQY
13 TRBJ1-1 TRBV27 ASTQGATLNTEAF
11 TRBJ1-6 TRBV7-3 ASAWDSNSPLH
11 TRBJ1-1 TRBV7-3 ASSPTGATEAF
7 TRBJ1-2 TRBV2 ASPLGYT
18 TRBJ2-2 TRBV23-1 ASSQSNGQGAIPNTGELF
11 TRBJ2-1 TRBV5-1 ASSLAGGKRKF
12 TRBJ2-3 TRBV2 ASRGDSLTDTQY
12 TRBJ1-4 TRBV27 ASSFSATNEKLF
9 TRBJ1-1 TRBV20-1 SASGNTEAF
11 TRBJ2-7 TRBV5-6 ASSETLFGEQY
12 TRBJ2-3 TRBV9 ASSVDTSTDTQY
13 TRBJ1-1 TRBV9 ASSVGQFMNTEAF
9 TRBJ1-2 TRBV20-1 SARLSYGYT
12 TRBJ2-1 TRBV18 ASSGGSLIGEQF
14 TRBJ2-7 TRBV6-1 ASSARPGQGAYEQY
12 TRBJ2-5 TRBV18 ASSPGTGVSAQY
12 TRBJ2-7 TRBV18 ASSPGAGDYEQY